There are a few counts of the clone carrying this TCR beta chain. Exclusion followed for patients with uncontrolled infection, other autoimmune disease, pregnancy or lactation. From more than 9.5 ml of fresh peripheral blood, PBMCs were isolated. This sample is part of a study of T cells in Graves' hyperthyroidism and ophthalmopathy. As for the study in general: The blood sample was taken at first diagnosis, before treatment began.

The CDR3 extends over 15 amino acids. V was clipped by 2 bases and J by 4 bases, with 15 bases between them. Germline V gene sequence: CDR1 SGHAT, CDR2 FQNNGV. Regions amplified from RNA transcripts were the TCR beta CDR3 regions. Initially, a first-round RT-PCR of the TCR CDR3 employed the HTBI primer set. TCRdb ran MiXCR on the multiplex PCR reads and lists one entry per CDR3 protein. The top ten hold 15% to 20% of the sample, which has 500,000 to 600,000 distinct CDR3 sequences, over 15% seen once. Sequenced sample: blood. The genes are TRBV11-2 and TRBJ2-7, with a weak D call TRBD2 (5 bases). This TCR was recovered from a woman in her late teens or twenties with Graves' hyperthyroidism. The CDR3 reads CASSLSGDRGYEQYF. CDR3 DNA sequence: TGTGCCAGCAGCTTAAGTGGGGATAGAGGGTACGAGCAGTACTTC.